The sample holds many counts of the clone carrying this T cell receptor beta chain. The target antigen is unknown. From the 5' RACE reads, TCRdb called clonotypes with MiXCR, one entry per CDR3 protein. The repertoire consists of just under 40,000 distinct CDR3 sequences, with approximately 7% occurring once and the leading ten covering around 5%. The record originates from a study of neurological immune-mediated disorders. Study-wide results and caveats: CDR3 amino acid sequences of expanded clones were not shared across subjects, a result suggesting private repertoires in all groups. HTLV-1-associated myelopathy led in TCR clonal expansion, while multiple sclerosis ranked lowest, below healthy controls.

Sequencing was performed on CD4+ T cells from blood. This sequence was found in a man in his forties or fifties in good health.

The CDR3 nucleotides read TGTGCCATCAGTGAGGGACGGCGAGGCCCGAATGAGCAGTTCTTC. This translates into CAISEGRRGPNEQFF. This sequence joins TRBV10-3 and TRBJ2-1, with D uncertain. Per the germline V gene, CDR1 is ENHRY and CDR2 is SYGVKD. Trimming took off 2 bases at V and 7 bases at J, with 15 bases between the two ends. This CDR3 contains 15 residues.